A selection of T cell receptor beta chains follows, all from one sample in a study of shared clonotypes between healthy human individuals. Produced via immunoSEQ multiplex PCR; TCRdb's table is partial and in-frame only. The profile covers 660,000 or so clones, with approximately 96% appearing a single time and about 0.12% taken by the ten largest. Sequencing used naive CD8+ T cells sorted from blood. The receptors derive from a woman aged 25 to 39 in good health. CDR3s leave out the opening cysteine and the closing phenylalanine or tryptophan. A D gene is named only where the DNA matches it firmly.

d_gene: .
j_gene: TRBJ2-1
v_gene: TRBV5-8
CDR3aa: ASTAGRRAGGEQF

d_gene: .
j_gene: TRBJ1-1
v_gene: TRBV7-9
CDR3aa: ASSQQERAEAF

d_gene: .
j_gene: TRBJ2-1
v_gene: TRBV5-4
CDR3aa: ASSFKGPSPEAF

d_gene: .
j_gene: TRBJ2-7
v_gene: TRBV5-1
CDR3aa: ASSSRAAGQNPSYEQY

d_gene: TRBD2
j_gene: TRBJ2-7
v_gene: TRBV5-6
CDR3aa: ASSLGGRSYEQY

d_gene: .
j_gene: TRBJ1-3
v_gene: TRBV5-6
CDR3aa: ASLLSYGNTIY

d_gene: .
j_gene: TRBJ2-1
v_gene: TRBV27
CDR3aa: ASSLSVGTEQF

d_gene: .
j_gene: TRBJ1-1
v_gene: TRBV6-5
CDR3aa: ASSLTGLNTEAF

d_gene: .
j_gene: TRBJ2-5
v_gene: TRBV7-9
CDR3aa: ASSFVGAQETQY

d_gene: .
j_gene: TRBJ2-7
v_gene: TRBV5-5
CDR3aa: ASSLGTDYEQY

d_gene: .
j_gene: TRBJ1-1
v_gene: TRBV6-1
CDR3aa: ASRTTGSPNTEAF

d_gene: .
j_gene: TRBJ2-1
v_gene: TRBV5-4
CDR3aa: ASSLVPGRGSPHNEQF

d_gene: TRBD2
j_gene: TRBJ2-1
v_gene: TRBV5-1
CDR3aa: ASSLWNRTSGSSKF

d_gene: .
j_gene: TRBJ2-3
v_gene: TRBV2
CDR3aa: ASSEGGPTDTQY

d_gene: .
j_gene: TRBJ2-1
v_gene: TRBV29-1
CDR3aa: SVVPTHLNEQF

d_gene: TRBD1
j_gene: TRBJ2-7
v_gene: TRBV9
CDR3aa: ASSAHGTGDEQY

d_gene: TRBD1
j_gene: TRBJ2-5
v_gene: TRBV7-9
CDR3aa: ASRLQGNQETQY

d_gene: .
j_gene: TRBJ1-5
v_gene: TRBV6-6
CDR3aa: ASSEDRTDQPQH

d_gene: .
j_gene: TRBJ2-7
v_gene: TRBV5-8
CDR3aa: ASSSGGAIYEQY

d_gene: TRBD1
j_gene: TRBJ1-1
v_gene: TRBV5-1
CDR3aa: ASSVGQGRTEAF

d_gene: .
j_gene: TRBJ1-5
v_gene: TRBV28
CDR3aa: ASSSPGSNQPQH

d_gene: .
j_gene: TRBJ2-7
v_gene: TRBV5-1
CDR3aa: ASRGLDSYEQY

d_gene: .
j_gene: TRBJ2-1
v_gene: TRBV14
CDR3aa: ASSPRQGYEQF

d_gene: TRBD2
j_gene: TRBJ2-7
v_gene: TRBV27
CDR3aa: ASSLTRGGPNEQY

d_gene: .
j_gene: TRBJ2-4
v_gene: TRBV27
CDR3aa: ASSLFQDRNIQY

d_gene: .
j_gene: TRBJ2-7
v_gene: TRBV5-6
CDR3aa: ASSVDRRNYEQY

d_gene: TRBD2
j_gene: TRBJ2-1
v_gene: TRBV19
CDR3aa: ASSPLAGAYNEQF

d_gene: TRBD2
j_gene: TRBJ2-1
v_gene: TRBV19
CDR3aa: ASGLAHNEQF

d_gene: .
j_gene: TRBJ2-1
v_gene: TRBV28
CDR3aa: ASSLFAADNEQF

d_gene: TRBD1
j_gene: TRBJ1-1
v_gene: TRBV7-9
CDR3aa: ASSVTGGGTEAF

d_gene: .
j_gene: TRBJ1-5
v_gene: TRBV6-5
CDR3aa: ACGGNNQPQH

d_gene: .
j_gene: TRBJ1-5
v_gene: TRBV7-8
CDR3aa: ASSSGLGKPSNQPQH

d_gene: .
j_gene: TRBJ2-7
v_gene: TRBV15
CDR3aa: ATSRADDYEQY

d_gene: TRBD2
j_gene: TRBJ2-3
v_gene: TRBV19
CDR3aa: ASGLAGGRSQRQY

d_gene: .
j_gene: TRBJ2-1
v_gene: TRBV7-9
CDR3aa: ASSLNYNEQF

d_gene: .
j_gene: TRBJ2-7
v_gene: TRBV19
CDR3aa: ASTPQAGVGEQY

d_gene: .
j_gene: TRBJ2-5
v_gene: TRBV15
CDR3aa: ATIPGTPGTQY

d_gene: .
j_gene: TRBJ2-3
v_gene: TRBV9
CDR3aa: ASGGGASTDTQY

d_gene: .
j_gene: .
v_gene: TRBV28
CDR3aa: ASSWTDYEQY